Sequencing of this T cell receptor (beta chain) was carried out in a study of beta chain features in type 1 diabetes. Study-level findings and limits: High-TCR-expressing cells could be over-represented by cDNA sequencing. Within patients, naive, central memory and Treg TCRB repertoires seemed more similar than within healthy donors. Type 1 diabetes patients had TCRB CDR3s that were shorter (moderately but significantly so) in all four CD4+ subsets.

Trimming removed 2 bases from V and 8 bases from J; junction bases left unmatched: 3. The CDR3 has 13 amino acids. Per germline, CDR1 KGHSY and CDR2 FQNENV. Points on this clone: Its antigen is currently unknown.

Expressed TCRB transcripts got sequenced, as all isolated RNA was reverse transcribed. Assay: immunoSEQ multiplex PCR; the TCRdb copy retains only in-frame clones and omits some. The sample contains about 180,000 clones, around 7.8% of which appear only once. The chain uses TRBV16 and TRBJ2-1; 7 nucleotides line up with TRBD2. The clonotype originates from a woman between 35 and 50 years old with type 1 diabetes. The specimen was central memory CD4+ T cells from blood. CDR3 sequence: CASSQAGVDEQFF. The CDR3 nucleotides read TGTGCCAGCAGCCAAGCGGGGGTTGATGAGCAGTTCTTC.